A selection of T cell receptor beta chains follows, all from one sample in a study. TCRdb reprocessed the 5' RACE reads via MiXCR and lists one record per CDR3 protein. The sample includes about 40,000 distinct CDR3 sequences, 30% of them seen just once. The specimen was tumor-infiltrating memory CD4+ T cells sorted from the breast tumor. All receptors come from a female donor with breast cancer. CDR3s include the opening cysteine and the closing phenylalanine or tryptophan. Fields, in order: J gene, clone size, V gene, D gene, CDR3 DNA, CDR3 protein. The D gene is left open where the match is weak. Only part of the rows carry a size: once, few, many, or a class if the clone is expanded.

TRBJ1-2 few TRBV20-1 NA TGCAGCGCGAGAAACGAGCCCGACGGCTATGGCTACACCTTC CSARNEPDGYGYTF
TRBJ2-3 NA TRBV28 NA TGTGCCAGCCATTCCAACGGAGATACGCAGTATTTT CASHSNGDTQYF
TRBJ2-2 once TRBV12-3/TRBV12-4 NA TGTGCCAGCAGTCTCGGACAAAGAAACACCGGGGAGCTGTTTTTT CASSLGQRNTGELFF
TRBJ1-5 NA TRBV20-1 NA TGCAGTGCATCCTCCGGGGGGGCCCGCAATCAGCCCCAGCATTTT CSASSGGARNQPQHF
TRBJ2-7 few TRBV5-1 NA TGCGCCAGCAGCCCGGAGGTATTTACCTACGAGCAGTACTTC CASSPEVFTYEQYF
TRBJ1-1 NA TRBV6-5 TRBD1 TGTGCCAGCAGTTACGGTCAGGGGGCGGGTGAAGCTTTCTTT CASSYGQGAGEAFF
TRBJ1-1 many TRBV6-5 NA TGTGCCAGCAGCCGGGGTCGCTCGGATGAAGCTTTCTTT CASSRGRSDEAFF
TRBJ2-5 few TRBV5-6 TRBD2 TGTGCCAGCAGTCCAGGGGGACTAGCGGATCAAGAGACCCAGTACTTC CASSPGGLADQETQYF
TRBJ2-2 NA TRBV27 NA TGTGCCAGCAGTTTCCAGGGTGGCGGGGAGCTGTTTTTT CASSFQGGGELFF
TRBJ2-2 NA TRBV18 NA TGTGCCAGCTCACCGTGGAGGGGTGAAGGCGCCGGGGAGCTGTTTTTT CASSPWRGEGAGELFF
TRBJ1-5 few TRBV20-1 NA TGCAGTGCTAGAGTCCCCGGGAGAGGCGAATATGAGCCCCAGCATTTT CSARVPGRGEYEPQHF
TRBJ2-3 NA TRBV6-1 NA TGTGCCAGCAGTGAAAGGGGTAGCATAGATACGCAGTATTTT CASSERGSIDTQYF
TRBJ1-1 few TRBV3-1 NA TGTGCCAGCAGCAACGACGGGAACACTGAAGCTTTCTTT CASSNDGNTEAFF
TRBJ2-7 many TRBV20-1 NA TGCAGTGCTAGGGACACCCAGCTTCCCGAGCAGTACTTC CSARDTQLPEQYF
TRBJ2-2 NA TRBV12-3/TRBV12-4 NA TGTGCCAGCAGTTATGAGGGATGGAACACCGGGGAGCTGTTTTTT CASSYEGWNTGELFF
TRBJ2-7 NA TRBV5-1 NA TGCGCCAGCCCCCCTCCGTGGAGCTCCTACGAGCAGTACTTC CASPPPWSSYEQYF
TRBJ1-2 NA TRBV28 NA TGTGCCAGCAGCCCGATATCCCTGCCCGGGGCGGACTATGGCTACACCTTC CASSPISLPGADYGYTF
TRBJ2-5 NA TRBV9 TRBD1 TGTGCCGGCAGCGTAGGTGACAGGGGGCGCGAGACCCAGTACTTC CAGSVGDRGRETQYF
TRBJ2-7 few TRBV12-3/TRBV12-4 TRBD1 TGTGCCAGCAGCCTGGGACAGGGTCCGTACGAGCAGTACTTC CASSLGQGPYEQYF
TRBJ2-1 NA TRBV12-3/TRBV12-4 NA TGTGCCAGCAGTTTAAAGGGACCCTACAATGAGCAGTTCTTC CASSLKGPYNEQFF
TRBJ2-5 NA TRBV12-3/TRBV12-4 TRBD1 TGTGCCAGCAGTTTACTCGGGACAGGGTCCGAGACCCAGTACTTC CASSLLGTGSETQYF
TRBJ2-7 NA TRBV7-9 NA TGTGCCAGCAGCGGCTCCTACGAGCAGTACTTC CASSGSYEQYF
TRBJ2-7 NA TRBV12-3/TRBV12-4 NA TGTGCCAGCAGCCCACGACTCTCTTGGGTCTACGAGCAGTACTTC CASSPRLSWVYEQYF
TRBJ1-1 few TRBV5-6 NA TGTGCCAGCAGCTTGGTAGGCGGGTCGTCCTCCCGAAATGAAGCTTTCTTT CASSLVGGSSSRNEAFF
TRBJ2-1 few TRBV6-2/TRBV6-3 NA TGTGCCAGCAGCCGCACCGACAATGAGCAGTTCTTC CASSRTDNEQFF
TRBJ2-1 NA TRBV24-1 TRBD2 TGTGCCACCTACGGACTAGCGCGATACAATGAGCAGTTCTTC CATYGLARYNEQFF
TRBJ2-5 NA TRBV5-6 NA TGTGCCAGCAGCCGGGACGGACAAGAGACCCAGTACTTC CASSRDGQETQYF
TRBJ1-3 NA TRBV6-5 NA TGTGCCAGCAGTTACTCGCGGGCCAACTCTGGAAACACCATATATTTT CASSYSRANSGNTIYF
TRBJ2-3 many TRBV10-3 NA TGTGCCATTTCTTTTGGGGGAGGTGGCACAGATACGCAGTATTTT CAISFGGGGTDTQYF
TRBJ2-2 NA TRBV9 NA TGTGCCAGCAGCGTAGCGAGTCGTAACACCGGGGAGCTGTTTTTT CASSVASRNTGELFF
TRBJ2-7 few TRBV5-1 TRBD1 TGCGCCAGCAGCCCCTCCCCCGGGACAGGGGCTGTTGGCGAGCAGTACTTC CASSPSPGTGAVGEQYF
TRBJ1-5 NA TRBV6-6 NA TGTGCCAGCAGTTACTCGTGGGAACGGCGCGATCAGCCCCAGCATTTT CASSYSWERRDQPQHF
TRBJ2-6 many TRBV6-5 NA TGTGCCAGCAGTTACTCAGGGTCTGGGGCCAACGTCCTGACTTTC CASSYSGSGANVLTF
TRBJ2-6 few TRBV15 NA TGTGCCACCAGCCTGCCTTCCGGGAAAATGGCCAACGTCCTGACTTTC CATSLPSGKMANVLTF
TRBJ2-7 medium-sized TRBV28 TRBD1 TGTGCCAGCATTACAGGGGGTCTGCAACACTACGAGCAGTACTTC CASITGGLQHYEQYF
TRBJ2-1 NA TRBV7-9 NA TGTACCAGCAGCTTAGCCCAGGATTACAATGAGCAGTTCTTC CTSSLAQDYNEQFF
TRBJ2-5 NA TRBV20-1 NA TGCAGTGCTAGAGATACTAGCCGTCCCACCCAGTACTTC CSARDTSRPTQYF
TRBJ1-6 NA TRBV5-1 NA TGCGCCAGCAGCTTGGGGGTGGGCTATTCACCCCTCCACTTT CASSLGVGYSPLHF
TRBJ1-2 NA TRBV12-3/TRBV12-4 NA TGTGCCAGCAGCACGTTTGTCTATGGCTACACCTTC CASSTFVYGYTF
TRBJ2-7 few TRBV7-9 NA TGTGCCAGCAGCTATCAACAGGTTTTTTCCGACGAGCAGTACTTC CASSYQQVFSDEQYF
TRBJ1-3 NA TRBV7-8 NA TGTGCCGGCAGCTTATCCCCTAACACCATATATTTT CAGSLSPNTIYF
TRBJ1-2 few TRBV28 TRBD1 TGTGCCAGCAGTTGGGGACAGGAAGACTATGGCTACACCTTC CASSWGQEDYGYTF
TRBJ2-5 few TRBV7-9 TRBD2 TGTGCCAGCAGCTCTAGCGGGAGTCAGACCCAGTACTTC CASSSSGSQTQYF
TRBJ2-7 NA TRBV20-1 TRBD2 TGCAGTGCTAGCGGGGATAGCGGGGGCCCTTATGCGCAGTACTTC CSASGDSGGPYAQYF
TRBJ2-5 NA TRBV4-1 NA TGCGCCAGCAGCCAAGACCAGGACGGAGAAGAGACCCAGTACTTC CASSQDQDGEETQYF
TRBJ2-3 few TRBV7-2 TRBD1 TGTGCCAGCAGCCGGACAGGGGGAGCAGATACGCAGTATTTT CASSRTGGADTQYF
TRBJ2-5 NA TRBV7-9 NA TGTGCCAGCAGAATAATAGGGGGAGAGACCCAGTACTTC CASRIIGGETQYF
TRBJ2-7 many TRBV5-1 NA TGCGCCAGCAGCTTGAACGGGATCTCCTACGAGCAGTACTTC CASSLNGISYEQYF
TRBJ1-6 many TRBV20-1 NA TGCAGTGCAGATGGAGGAGCCAATTCACCCCTCCACTTT CSADGGANSPLHF
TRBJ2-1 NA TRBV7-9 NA TGTGCCAGCAGCTTAGGCGGGGCCATCAATGAGCAGTTCTTC CASSLGGAINEQFF
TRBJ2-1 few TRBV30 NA TGTGCCTGGAGTGTGTATGGCGGGGTGGAGCAGTTCTTC CAWSVYGGVEQFF
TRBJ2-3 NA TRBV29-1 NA TGCAGCGTACGGACGTACACAGATACGCAGTATTTT CSVRTYTDTQYF